Following are 13 T cell receptor beta chains from one sample sequenced in a study of blood T cell repertoires in COVID-19. The protocol was immunoSEQ multiplex PCR, while the TCRdb copy is restricted to in-frame clones and leaves out a portion. The table lists roughly 120,000 clones, about 90% of them singletons, with just over 2% in the top ten. The specimen was peripheral blood. The origin of the receptors is a man aged 50 or older with COVID-19, enrolled during active disease.

CDR3 DNA: TGCAGTGCTAGTTCGGGTACAACTAATGAAAAACTGTTTTTT. Amino acids: CSASSGTTNEKLFF. The chain employs TRBV20-1 and TRBJ1-4; D is uncertain. Trimming stripped 3 bases from V and 0 bases from J, with 8 bases between. CDR1 is DFQATT, CDR2 SNEGSKA, per germline (reference sequence). The CDR3 length is 14 residues.

V usage is TRBV7-2 and J usage is TRBJ2-3; D is ambiguous. The CDR3 loop spans 15 amino acids. Deletions cut 4 bases from V and 2 bases from J, with 13 bases between. Germline CDR1 SGHTA, CDR2 FQGNSA. The CDR3 nucleotides read TGTGCCAGCAGCTCCAGAATCCATCCCACAGATACGCAGTATTTT. It specifies CASSSRIHPTDTQYF.

The chain carries TRBV19 and TRBJ1-6; D is unclear. The CDR3 is 15 amino acids. Germline CDR1 and CDR2: LNHDA and SQIVND (reference sequence). V was cut by 7 bases and J by 0 bases, with 10 bases left in between. The CDR3 DNA reads TGTGCCAGTACTCTGGGCCACTCCTATAATTCACCCCTCCACTTT. Protein product: CASTLGHSYNSPLHF.

J is TRBJ1-1 and V is TRBV7-9; tentatively, D is TRBD1 (5 bases). CDR1 is SEHNR and CDR2 is FQNEAQ in the germline V gene (reference sequence). The CDR3 totals 15 residues. V lost 5 bases and J 2 bases, leaving 15 bases between the germline ends. The CDR3 reads CASSPSRQINTEAFF. For the CDR3, the DNA is TGTGCCAGCAGCCCGAGTCGACAGATTAACACTGAAGCTTTCTTT.

The chain employs TRBV6-5 and TRBJ1-2; TRBD1 aligns across 8 bases. This CDR3 has 14 residues. The germline V gene encodes CDR1 MNHEY and CDR2 SVGAGI. The trim removed 5 bases at V and 4 bases at J, leaving 6 bases unmatched. The CDR3 region is CASSPSGGGYGYTF. DNA of the CDR3: TGTGCCAGCAGTCCCTCAGGGGGCGGCTATGGCTACACCTTC.

The rearrangement links TRBV21-1 to TRBJ2-5; the table's D call, TRBD2, was not checked against the DNA. TRBV21-1 is listed as a pseudogene. The CDR3 sequence is 15 residues long. CDR3 DNA sequence: TGTGCCAGCAGCAAGAGGCCCCCGGCGAGGCTGACCCAGTACTTC. Encoded protein: CASSKRPPARLTQYF.

The chain carries TRBV15 and TRBJ1-5; D perhaps matches TRBD1 (5 bases). CDR1 and CDR2 (germline): LNHNV, YYDKDF (reference sequence). V shed 4 bases and J shed 1 base, with 11 bases lying between them. The CDR3 runs to 15 residues. CDR3 in amino acids: CATSKAGISNQPQHF. DNA for the CDR3: TGTGCCACCAGCAAGGCAGGGATCAGCAATCAGCCCCAGCATTTT.

The chain carries TRBV5-5 and TRBJ2-3; 8 bases match TRBD2. V shed 4 bases, J shed 2 bases, and the junction held 15 bases outside the gene matches. The CDR3 sequence is 18 residues long. Germline V lookup: CDR1 SGHKS, CDR2 YYEKEE (reference sequence). CDR3 coding DNA: TGTGCCAGCAGCCCCCGCCCTTCTATACTAGCGGACACAGATACGCAGTATTTT. It yields the protein CASSPRPSILADTDTQYF.

The rearrangement uses TRBV12-3 or TRBV12-4 and TRBJ1-1; tentatively, D is TRBD1 (5 bases). Trimming removed 6 bases at V and 7 bases at J, with 9 bases between. This CDR3 has 11 residues. CDR3 loop: CASSRGDEAFF. The CDR3, as DNA: TGTGCCAGCAGCCGGGGGGATGAAGCTTTCTTT.

The V gene is TRBV9, the J gene TRBJ1-1; unclear D gene. Trimming took off 0 bases at V and 0 bases at J, with 12 bases between the two ends. The CDR3 has 16 amino acids. Germline V gene data show CDR1 as SGDLS and CDR2 as YYNGEE. CDR3 sequence: CASSVVYEGMNTEAFF. The DNA of the CDR3 is TGTGCCAGCAGCGTAGTTTATGAGGGAATGAACACTGAAGCTTTCTTT.

V and J are TRBV11-1 and TRBJ1-1, with 7 bases identical to TRBD1. V was pared by 5 bases and J by 3 bases, with 9 bases of the junction left unmatched. The CDR3 covers 15 residues. Germline V gene sequence: CDR1 SGHAT, CDR2 FQDESV (reference sequence). CDR3 protein: CASSPRQGMDTEAFF. The CDR3 bases are TGTGCCAGCAGCCCTAGACAGGGAATGGACACTGAAGCTTTCTTT.

This chain uses TRBV11-2 with TRBJ2-1; 9 bases are a match to TRBD2. In germline, CDR1 is SGHAT, CDR2 FQNNGV. The CDR3 runs to 16 residues. Trimming removed 5 bases from V and 3 bases from J; junction bases left unmatched: 8. The CDR3: CASSDLREGFYNEQFF. DNA for the CDR3: TGTGCCAGCAGCGATTTGCGGGAGGGTTTCTACAATGAGCAGTTCTTC.

The chain joins TRBV18 to TRBJ2-7, with 7 bases identical to TRBD2. Germline CDR1 KGHSH, CDR2 LQKENI. CDR3 length: 12 residues. Trimming cost V 3 bases and J 6 bases; bases outside gene matches: 2. This chain's CDR3 is CASSPWGGEQYV. Written as DNA, the CDR3 is TGTGCCAGCTCACCTTGGGGGGGCGAGCAGTACGTC.